The 5 T cell receptor beta chains presented below share a single source sample, sequenced in a study of metastatic and nonmetastatic thyroid tumors. TCRdb re-called clones from the PCR reads using MiXCR. The table has 75,000 to 100,000 clones, 12% seen once; the top ten hold around 11%. There were no patients who had received any treatment before thyroid surgery. Sequencing input: blood. Receptor source: a female donor with papillary thyroid cancer or a benign thyroid nodule (not recorded which). Some clones in this sample may be carry-over from other donors' samples.

In this sample, this clone turned up many times. This rearrangement joins TRBV15 to TRBJ2-7; TRBD1 agrees at 7 bases. Germline V gene sequence: CDR1 LNHNV, CDR2 YYDKDF (reference sequence). Trimming cost V 0 bases and J 0 bases; bases outside gene matches: 2. The CDR3 is 15 amino acids. The CDR3, as DNA: TGTGCCACCAGCAGAGACGGGACAGCCTCCTACGAGCAGTACTTC. This codes for CATSRDGTASYEQYF.

This clone was counted at least ten times. The J gene is TRBJ2-7, the V gene TRBV6-2 or TRBV6-3; 7 positions agree with TRBD1. The V and J ends lost 6 bases and 2 bases, in that order; junction bases with no gene match: 7. Germline assignment: CDR1 MNHEY and CDR2 SVGEGT. This CDR3 spans 14 amino acids. The CDR3 nucleotides are TGTGCCAGCAGCCGGGCCGGGACAGCCTACGAGCAGTACTTC. Protein product: CASSRAGTAYEQYF.

This clone was counted at least ten times. The chain couples TRBV19 to TRBJ1-5, with D possibly being TRBD1 (5 bases). The CDR3 contains 15 residues. Trimming took 5 bases from V and 4 from J, leaving 15 bases between them. From germline, CDR1 is LNHDA and CDR2 SQIVND (reference sequence). CDR3 in DNA: TGTGCCAGTAGTCGCCAGAGGGGCAGTAATCAGCCCCAGCATTTT. It is translated as CASSRQRGSNQPQHF. Supplemented by reference TRBV19 and TRBJ1-5, the full variable domain reads DGGITQSPKYLFRKEGQNVTLSCEQNLNHDAMYWYRQDPGQGLRLIYYSQIVNDFQKGDIAEGYSVSREKKESFPLTVTSAQKNPTAFYLCASSRQRGSNQPQHFGDGTRLSIL.

This clone occurred many times. The chain links TRBV7-2 to TRBJ2-7, with 9 bases fitting TRBD1. The junction had 4 bases not matched to a gene; V was cut back by 1 base and J by 6 bases. CDR1 is SGHTA, CDR2 FQGNSA, per germline. The CDR3 is 14 amino acids. CDR3 sequence reads: CASSLDNRGREQYF. CDR3 DNA: TGTGCCAGCAGCTTAGATAACAGGGGGCGCGAGCAGTACTTC.

This clone has at least ten counts. Within the sample, other DNA sequences also encode this same CDR3. The genes are TRBV2 and TRBJ2-2; D tentatively reads TRBD1 or TRBD2 (5 bases each). V lost 8 bases and J lost 6, with 16 bases in between. The CDR3 has 14 amino acids. CDR1 SNHLY and CDR2 FYNNEI come from the germline V gene. The CDR3 nucleotides are TGTGCCAGCTATTCCGCCCAGGGACCCGGGGAGCTGTTTTTT. It translates to CASYSAQGPGELFF.